The present T cell receptor (beta chain) was sequenced within a study of T cell repertoires in cytomegalovirus infection. Study background: It can be stated that public TCR beta signatures indicated CMV infection as well as a matching HLA type.

Trimming pared 5 bases from V and 1 base from J, leaving 22 bases between. The CDR3 has 17 residues. Germline loops: CDR1 DFQATT, CDR2 SNEGSKA (reference sequence). TCRdb passed the reads through MiXCR, listing each CDR3 protein once. The sample carries approximately 500,000 distinct CDR3 sequences, around 11% recorded once. Turning to this clonotype: The antigen is undetermined.

Study-level points and caveats: People with CMV and the relevant HLA were identified by cumulative public TCR beta family frequency. There were HLA-C-restricted CMV-specific TCR beta clonotypes dominating the ex vivo response.

This receptor was taken from a human donor in good health (CMV status not recorded). Some clones in this sample may be carry-over from other donors' samples. The J gene is TRBJ2-3, the V gene TRBV20-1; D may be TRBD2 (7 bases). The sample consisted of PBMCs. The CDR3, as DNA: TGCAGTGCTGGGGGGTGGGGGGGCGACTCACGCACAGATACGCAGTATTTT. This encodes CSAGGWGGDSRTDTQYF.